This T cell receptor beta chain emerged from a study of blood T cell repertoires in COVID-19. Germline CDR1 and CDR2: MNHNY and SVGAGI (reference sequence). The ends lost 5 bases at V and 4 bases at J; junction bases unmatched: 2. This CDR3 comprises 14 residues. TCRdb's copy holds only in-frame clones and misses some; the assay was immunoSEQ multiplex PCR. The data show more than 85,000 clones, approximately 88% seen once. The sequencing sample was made of peripheral blood. The chain has TRBV6-6 and TRBJ2-2; 9 nucleotides agree with TRBD1. The clonotype was recovered from a woman between 55 and 75 years old with acute or convalescent COVID-19. DNA for the CDR3: TGTGCCAGCAGTAAGACAGGGGGCACCGGGGAGCTGTTTTTT. This sequence encodes CASSKTGGTGELFF.